This T cell receptor (beta chain) was captured by sequencing in a study of CDR3 diversity in severe acne. This clonotype was observed many times. TCRdb recomputed calls from the PCR reads with MiXCR, one row per CDR3 protein. The sample holds more than 85,000 distinct CDR3 sequences, 45% to 55% seen once. The CDR3 loop spans 13 amino acids. CDR1 SGHAT and CDR2 FQNNGV come from the germline V gene. Trimming took off 5 bases at V and 4 bases at J, with 11 bases between the two ends. The V call is TRBV11-2, the J call TRBJ1-2, with D possibly TRBD1 on 6 matching bases. The sequenced sample consisted of blood. This receptor was obtained from a male donor in good health, serving as a control. CDR3 residues: CASSGGSTYGYTF. CDR3 nucleotides: TGTGCCAGCAGCGGGGGCAGTACCTATGGCTACACCTTC.